These 11 T cell receptor beta chains were all obtained from the same sample, sequenced in a study of T cell clonotyping in hematopoietic cell transplantation. The method was immunoSEQ multiplex PCR; TCRdb's version includes in-frame clones alone and lacks a portion of them. The data show some 6,500 clones, 70% to 90% seen once. Sequencing used peripheral blood mononuclear cells, obtained 180 days after allogeneic stem cell transplant. These receptors came from a female patient in her fifties who had an allogeneic stem cell transplant from an unrelated donor, so the T cells may come from the graft donor. Some clones in this sample may be carry-over from other donors' samples.

The gene calls are TRBV27 and TRBJ1-5; 9 nucleotides line up with TRBD1. The junction had 4 bases not matched to a gene; V was cut back by 2 bases and J by 2 bases. CDR3 length equals 16 residues. Germline CDR1 reads MNHEY; CDR2 reads SMNVEV (reference sequence). For the CDR3, the DNA is TGTGCCAGCAGTTTACGGACAGGGGCAGGCAATCAGCCCCAGCATTTT. It yields the protein CASSLRTGAGNQPQHF.

The chain uses TRBV2 and TRBJ2-2; TRBD1 aligns across 12 bases. CDR3 length equals 16 residues. The germline V gene encodes CDR1 SNHLY and CDR2 FYNNEI. J lost 7 bases, V lost 3 bases, and 6 bases had no gene match. DNA of the CDR3: TGTGCCAGCAGTGACGCCGGGACAGGGGGCGGCGGGGAGCTGTTTTTT. Translation: CASSDAGTGGGGELFF.

The chain recombines TRBV30 with TRBJ1-4, with D hard to call. V was shortened by 4 bases and J by 4 bases, with 13 bases between the two germline ends. This CDR3 has 14 residues. Germline lookup yields CDR1 GTSNPN and CDR2 SVGIG (reference sequence). The CDR3 region has the DNA TGTGCCTGGACCATGACGGGCCTTAATGAAAAACTGTTTTTT. This codes for CAWTMTGLNEKLFF.

The chain carries TRBV28 and TRBJ2-7, with TRBD2 matching 14 bases. This CDR3 contains 21 residues. Germline assignment: CDR1 MDHEN and CDR2 SYDVKM. V lost 6 bases and J lost 1; bases outside the gene matches: 20. The DNA for the CDR3 is TGTGCCAGCAGGCCCCTCCCGGGACTAGCGGGGGTAGGTGGAGTGTCCTACGAGCAGTACTTC. Translation gives CASRPLPGLAGVGGVSYEQYF.

The V gene is TRBV6-1, the J gene TRBJ2-1; D is possibly TRBD1 (5 bases). Germline V gene data show CDR1 as MNHNS and CDR2 as SASEGT. The CDR3 is 13 amino acids. V gave up 2 bases and J gave up 10 bases, with 12 bases separating them. The CDR3 loop reads CASSERVPGEQFF. CDR3 DNA: TGTGCCAGCAGTGAACGCGTTCCAGGGGAGCAGTTCTTC.

J is TRBJ1-4 and V is TRBV4-2; D not certain. V lost 0 bases to trimming and J lost 8 bases, with 13 bases between them. This CDR3 has 15 amino acids. Germline V lookup: CDR1 LGHNA, CDR2 YNFKEQ. CDR3 coding DNA: TGTGCCAGCAGCCAAGAGGGGTCTAGTCGGGAAAAACTGTTTTTT. Amino acid sequence: CASSQEGSSREKLFF.

The chain couples TRBV2 to TRBJ1-2, with 9 bases aligning to TRBD1. The germline V gene encodes CDR1 SNHLY and CDR2 FYNNEI. The CDR3 consists of 15 residues. V dropped 6 bases and J dropped 1; count of bases not matched to a gene: 6. The CDR3 sequence is CASRGDRGSNYGYTF. CDR3 DNA: TGTGCCAGCAGGGGCGACAGGGGGAGTAACTATGGCTACACCTTC.

This chain links TRBV7-3 with TRBJ2-2; tentatively, D is TRBD1 (5 bases). From germline, CDR1 is SGHTA and CDR2 FQGTGA. This CDR3 region has 14 residues. Trimming stripped 2 bases from V and 1 base from J, with 5 bases between. CDR3 loop: CASSLQGNTGELFF. The CDR3 region has the DNA TGTGCCAGCAGCTTACAGGGGAACACCGGGGAGCTGTTTTTT.

The rearrangement links TRBV15 to TRBJ2-3; 8 bases match TRBD2. The V segment lost 0 bases and the J segment 4 bases; nucleotides outside the gene matches: 3. From germline, CDR1 is LNHNV and CDR2 YYDKDF (reference sequence). The CDR3 sequence is 15 residues long. CDR3 region: CATSRDRGGPDTQYF. The CDR3 bases are TGTGCCACCAGCAGAGATCGCGGGGGGCCAGATACGCAGTATTTT.

V usage is TRBV5-6 and J usage is TRBJ2-1; D is ambiguous. Trimming cost V 4 bases and J 6 bases, with 20 bases left between them. Germline V gene data show CDR1 as SGHDT and CDR2 as YYEEEE. The CDR3 runs to 16 residues. The CDR3 sequence: CASSPRKTGHRNEQFF. CDR3 DNA sequence: TGTGCCAGCAGCCCAAGAAAGACGGGCCACCGCAATGAGCAGTTCTTC.

The chain combines TRBV5-1 with TRBJ1-4; D ambiguous. The CDR3 is made up of 17 amino acids. Germline-derived CDR1 and CDR2 are SGHRS and YFSETQ. Trimming took off 3 bases at V and 0 bases at J, with 15 bases between the two ends. The CDR3 DNA is TGCGCCAGCAGCTGGATGGACCGAAGTGCAACTAATGAAAAACTGTTTTTT. This gives the protein CASSWMDRSATNEKLFF.